This passage covers 17 T cell receptor beta chains from one sample sequenced in a study of blood T cell repertoires in COVID-19. Profiling relied on immunoSEQ multiplex PCR, and the TCRdb table lists in-frame clones only, not all of them. Among some 80,000 clones listed, 70% to 90% were seen once. Sequenced input: peripheral blood. These TCRs come from a man in his fifties or sixties with COVID-19, enrolled during active disease.

The V call is TRBV18, the J call TRBJ2-1; D remains unclear. Germline CDR1 KGHSH, CDR2 LQKENI. The CDR3 has 14 amino acids. The V and J ends lost 2 bases and 7 bases respectively, with 12 bases between them. CDR3 bases: TGTGCCAGCTCACCAGTACAGTCTCCGAATGAGCAGTTCTTC. Protein product: CASSPVQSPNEQFF.

This rearrangement joins TRBV12-3 or TRBV12-4 to TRBJ1-2; the D is unclear. Trimming pared 6 bases from V and 7 bases from J, leaving 12 bases between. The CDR3 runs to 12 residues. CDR3 bases: TGTGCCAGCAGCCTTGACTACACTGGCTACACCTTC. It encodes CASSLDYTGYTF.

This rearrangement joins TRBV9 to TRBJ1-2, with TRBD1 matching over 7 bases. CDR3 length: 14 amino acids. Germline assignment: CDR1 SGDLS and CDR2 YYNGEE. With V trimmed by 0 bases and J by 8 bases, 7 bases remained unmatched. The CDR3 sequence: CASSVDGQVPGYTF. The CDR3 nucleotides are TGTGCCAGCAGCGTAGATGGACAGGTCCCGGGCTACACCTTC. The full variable domain, rest sourced from reference TRBV9 and TRBJ1-2, is DSGVTQTPKHLITATGQRVTLRCSPRSGDLSVYWYQQSLDQGLQFLIQYYNGEERAKGNILERFSAQQFPDLHSELNLSSLELGDSALYFCASSVDGQVPGYTFGSGTRLTVV.

The chain employs TRBV19 and TRBJ1-3; D gene uncertain. The germline V gene encodes CDR1 LNHDA and CDR2 SQIVND (reference sequence). V was cut by 7 bases and J by 2 bases, with 9 bases left in between. The CDR3 is made up of 13 amino acids. CDR3 nucleotide sequence: TGTGCCAGTAAGTCAGTGACTGGAAACACCATATATTTT. Translation: CASKSVTGNTIYF.

The rearrangement links TRBV5-5 to TRBJ1-3; 7 positions agree with TRBD1. Trimming at V came to 1 base and at J to 0 bases, leaving 1 base not matched to a gene. The V gene's germline CDR1 is SGHKS and CDR2 YYEKEE (reference sequence). This CDR3 region has 15 residues. The chain's CDR3 is CASSLSGGSGNTIYF. CDR3 in DNA: TGTGCCAGCAGCTTGTCAGGGGGCTCTGGAAACACCATATATTTT.

V is TRBV10-3 and J is TRBJ2-2; 8 nucleotides agree with TRBD2. The V gene end was trimmed by 11 bases and the J gene end by 0 bases; junction bases not matched to a gene: 8. Germline CDR1 and CDR2: ENHRY and SYGVKD. This CDR3 is built from 15 residues. The CDR3 DNA sequence: TGTGCCTTCCGGGGGGGGGACACGAACACCGGGGAGCTGTTTTTT. Translating gives CAFRGGDTNTGELFF.

In DNA, the CDR3 is TGTGCCAGCAGTTCAGGTTCGGGGCAAGAGACCCAGTACTTC. Residues: CASSSGSGQETQYF. The chain uses TRBV6-5 and TRBJ2-5, with D perhaps matching TRBD2 (5 bases). The CDR3 is 14 amino acids. The germline CDR1 and CDR2 sequences are MNHEY and SVGAGI. Trimming took off 4 bases at V and 2 bases at J, with 11 bases between the two ends.

CDR3 nucleotides: TGTGCCACGGACAGGGGTGGGAGTCAGCCCCAGCATTTT. The encoded protein is CATDRGGSQPQHF. The chain is built from TRBV15 and TRBJ1-5; 9 bases fit TRBD1. This CDR3 contains 13 residues. Germline loops: CDR1 LNHNV, CDR2 YYDKDF (reference sequence). V lost 9 bases to trimming and J lost 6 bases; unmatched junction nucleotides: 6.

J is TRBJ1-5 and V is TRBV7-9, with a weak D call TRBD1 (5 bases). The CDR3 runs to 15 residues. V shed 1 base and J shed 8 bases, with 15 bases lying between them. CDR1 is SEHNR and CDR2 is FQNEAQ in the germline V gene (reference sequence). The CDR3 coding sequence is TGTGCCAGCAGCTTAGTTATGACAGAGGAAGAGCCCCAGCATTTT. This codes for CASSLVMTEEEPQHF.

A single count supports this clone. The gene calls are TRBV18 and TRBJ1-5; TRBD1 matches at 8 bases. The trim removed 6 bases at V and 6 bases at J, leaving 22 bases unmatched. This CDR3 comprises 19 residues. The germline gives CDR1 KGHSH, CDR2 LQKENI. The chain's CDR3 is CASSSQRGRQGHLGQPQHF. The CDR3 DNA follows: TGTGCCAGCTCTTCCCAAAGGGGTCGACAGGGGCATTTGGGTCAGCCCCAGCATTTT.

This clone was counted once. The J gene is TRBJ2-1, the V gene TRBV6-4; 8 positions match TRBD2. Germline V lookup: CDR1 MRHNA, CDR2 SNTAGT. V was clipped by 2 bases and J by 2 bases; unmatched bases: 11. The CDR3 contains 18 residues. CDR3: CASSDSLNSGGPYNEQFF. In nucleotides, the CDR3 is TGTGCCAGCAGTGACAGCCTGAATTCGGGGGGGCCCTACAATGAGCAGTTCTTC.

This chain links TRBV5-4 with TRBJ2-1; 9 nucleotides align to TRBD2. The CDR3 sequence is 15 residues long. V was pared by 2 bases and J by 4 bases, with 4 bases of the junction left unmatched. CDR1 and CDR2 from the germline V gene are SGHNT and YYREEE (reference sequence). Written as DNA, the CDR3 is TGTGCCAGCAGCTTTGTAGCGGGAGATTACAATGAGCAGTTCTTC. Residues: CASSFVAGDYNEQFF.

The rearrangement links TRBV7-6 to TRBJ2-3, with TRBD1 identical over 10 bases. CDR3 length equals 15 residues. Germline CDR1 is SGHVS and CDR2 is FNYEAQ. V lost 2 bases and J lost 3; bases outside the gene matches: 2. This CDR3 reads CASSLRTGGTDTQYF. The CDR3 coding sequence is TGTGCCAGCAGCTTAAGGACAGGGGGGACAGATACGCAGTATTTT.

The rearrangement links TRBV6-5 to TRBJ1-1; D may be TRBD1 (5 bases). CDR3 length: 13 amino acids. The germline V gene encodes CDR1 MNHEY and CDR2 SVGAGI. V was trimmed by 7 bases and J by 1 base, leaving 10 bases between them. CDR3 coding DNA: TGTGCCAGCAATCGACAGTGGAACACTGAAGCTTTCTTT. It is translated as CASNRQWNTEAFF.

The chain has TRBV12-3 or TRBV12-4 and TRBJ1-2, with 7 bases that match TRBD1. The V gene end was trimmed by 5 bases and the J gene end by 3 bases; junction bases not matched to a gene: 3. The length of the CDR3 is 13 residues. This CDR3 is CASSETGDYGYTF. For the CDR3, the DNA is TGTGCCAGCAGTGAAACAGGGGACTATGGCTACACCTTC.

This sequence joins TRBV19 and TRBJ2-2; D gene ambiguous. V was pared by 7 bases and J by 6 bases, with 12 bases between. Germline-derived CDR1 and CDR2 are LNHDA and SQIVND (reference sequence). The length of the CDR3 is 13 residues. The CDR3 is CASNFQRAGELFF. For the CDR3, the DNA is TGTGCCAGTAATTTCCAGCGTGCCGGGGAGCTGTTTTTT.

This clone was picked up a small number of times. This sequence joins TRBV6-5 and TRBJ1-1; 9 bases fit TRBD1. This CDR3 is 13 amino acids long. With 6 bases clipped from V and 4 bases from J, the junction kept 3 bases outside the gene matches. Germline loops: CDR1 MNHEY, CDR2 SVGAGI. CDR3 in amino acids: CASRGTGSTEAFF. The CDR3 DNA sequence: TGTGCCAGCAGAGGGACAGGGAGCACTGAAGCTTTCTTT.